Below are 30 T cell receptor beta chains sequenced from a single sample in a study of vaccination effects on CD4 cells after COVID-19. No antigens are known for them. Data came from immunoSEQ multiplex PCR; TCRdb stores just in-frame clones and leaves some out. The table has roughly 70,000 clones, roughly 81% seen once. Ahead of sequencing, the ViraFEST assay grew antigen-specific CD4+ T cells using viral peptide pools. CD4+ T cells were isolated after around ten days of culture. Of the BNT162b2 and mRNA-1273 vaccines, participants received two doses of one or the other. Sequences were derived from CD4+ T cells from PBMCs cultured with HCoV-229E spike peptides, sampled after COVID-19 vaccination. The source of these receptors is a human donor who received a COVID-19 vaccine.

The chain joins TRBV11-2 to TRBJ2-7; the match to TRBD1 covers 8 bases. Germline loops: CDR1 SGHAT, CDR2 FQNNGV. The CDR3 is 12 residues long. J was trimmed by 5 bases and V by 5 bases; bases with no gene match: 2. The CDR3 region has the DNA TGTGCCAGCAGCCAGGACAGGGACGAGCAGTACGTC. This sequence encodes CASSQDRDEQYV.

This clone has just one count. The chain joins TRBV7-3 to TRBJ2-1; 8 bases align to TRBD2. V lost 4 bases, J lost 0 bases, and 2 bases stayed unmatched. The germline CDR1 and CDR2 sequences are SGHTA and FQGTGA. This CDR3 contains 15 residues. The CDR3 sequence: CASSSGTSSYNEQFF. CDR3 coding DNA: TGTGCCAGCAGCTCGGGGACTAGCTCCTACAATGAGCAGTTCTTC.

The chain carries TRBV28 and TRBJ1-5; D is perhaps TRBD1 (5 bases). The CDR3 contains 16 residues. Germline values: CDR1 MDHEN, CDR2 SYDVKM. Trimming cost V 2 bases and J 6 bases, with 17 bases left between them. The CDR3 reads CASSLDRSGGGQPQHF. CDR3 coding DNA: TGTGCCAGCAGTTTAGATCGTTCGGGGGGAGGTCAGCCCCAGCATTTT.

This chain connects TRBV6-5 to TRBJ2-2; D is possibly TRBD2 (6 bases). Germline V gene data show CDR1 as MNHEY and CDR2 as SVGAGI. V was pared by 10 bases and J by 1 base, with 16 bases between. CDR3 length: 15 amino acids. CDR3 sequence (DNA): TGTGCCACCAACCGTAGGAGGGAGAACACCGGGGAGCTGTTTTTT. This translates into CATNRRRENTGELFF.

V gene TRBV29-1 combines with J gene TRBJ1-1; D uncertain. The V gene lost 4 bases and the J gene lost 5 bases, with 11 bases spanning the gap. The CDR3 loop spans 12 amino acids. Germline CDR1 and CDR2: SQVTM and ANQGSEA. The chain's CDR3 is CSVAEARTEAFF. CDR3 in DNA: TGCAGCGTTGCGGAAGCCCGGACTGAAGCTTTCTTT. Variable domain in full (rest from reference TRBV29-1 and TRBJ1-1): SAVISQKPSRDICQRGTSLTIQCQVDSQVTMMFWYRQQPGQSLTLIATANQGSEATYESGFVIDKFPISRPNLTFSTLTVSNMSPEDSSIYLCSVAEARTEAFFGQGTRLTVV.

This clone was seen only once. The CDR3 sequence is CASSPTEVRELFF. The CDR3 nucleotides are TGTGCCAGCAGCCCAACGGAGGTTCGGGAGCTGTTTTTT. The chain recombines TRBV7-3 with TRBJ2-2; D is possibly TRBD2 (5 bases). The CDR3 is made up of 13 amino acids. V gave up 5 bases and J gave up 9 bases, with 13 bases separating them. CDR1 SGHTA and CDR2 FQGTGA come from the germline V gene. Looking up the rest from reference TRBV7-3 and TRBJ2-2 gives the full variable domain: GAGVSQTPSNKVTEKGKYVELRCDPISGHTALYWYRQSLGQGPEFLIYFQGTGAADDSGLPNDRFFAVRPEGSVSTLKIQRTERGDSAVYLCASSPTEVRELFFGEGSRLTVL.

V and J are TRBV19 and TRBJ2-3; D might be TRBD1 or TRBD2, each matching 5 bases. Germline CDR1 is LNHDA and CDR2 is SQIVND (reference sequence). The CDR3 is 16 residues long. Trimming cost V 1 base and J 2 bases, with 13 bases left between them. The CDR3 nucleotides read TGTGCCAGTAGTATAGGGGACGTAATCCTCACAGATACGCAGTATTTT. Protein sequence: CASSIGDVILTDTQYF.

The chain's CDR3 is CASSLPESGNTIYF. The CDR3 DNA reads as TGTGCCAGCAGCTTGCCGGAGTCTGGAAACACCATATATTTT. This chain connects TRBV5-8 to TRBJ1-3; the D is unclear. Germline loops: CDR1 SGHTS, CDR2 YDEGEE. This CDR3 has 14 residues. V lost 1 base and J lost 1, with 6 bases in between.

In this sample, this clone turned up once. This chain connects TRBV18 to TRBJ2-7; 11 positions match TRBD1. The V and J ends lost 3 bases and 2 bases, in that order; junction bases with no gene match: 3. Germline CDR1 KGHSH, CDR2 LQKENI. CDR3 size: 15 residues. The CDR3 protein is CASSPSGQGAYEQYV. The CDR3 DNA reads as TGTGCCAGCTCACCGTCGGGACAGGGGGCCTACGAGCAGTACGTC.

This chain uses TRBV18 with TRBJ1-2; TRBD1 aligns across 7 bases. The germline V gene has CDR1 KGHSH and CDR2 LQKENI. The ends lost 6 bases at V and 7 bases at J; junction bases unmatched: 8. The CDR3 covers 13 residues. The CDR3 DNA reads as TGTGCCAGCTCCCCTGACAGGGTCTCTGGCTACACCTTC. Amino acid sequence: CASSPDRVSGYTF.

The chain employs TRBV28 and TRBJ2-3, with TRBD2 identical over 10 bases. With 5 bases clipped from V and 5 bases from J, the junction kept 4 bases outside the gene matches. The germline V gene encodes CDR1 MDHEN and CDR2 SYDVKM. The CDR3 has 14 amino acids. Written as DNA, the CDR3 is TGTGCCAGCAGTCTAGCGGGGGCCGGAGATACGCAGTATTTT. As protein: CASSLAGAGDTQYF.

The chain couples TRBV19 to TRBJ2-4, with D possibly TRBD2 on 5 matching bases. V dropped 2 bases and J dropped 0 bases, with 8 bases sitting between them. The length of the CDR3 is 15 residues. Germline values: CDR1 LNHDA, CDR2 SQIVND (reference sequence). The CDR3 is CASSIRGIAKNIQYF. The CDR3 coding sequence is TGTGCCAGTAGTATACGGGGTATAGCCAAAAACATTCAGTACTTC.

J is TRBJ2-5 and V is TRBV3-1 (or the pseudogene TRBV3-2); D is possibly TRBD2 (6 bases). This CDR3 contains 13 residues. Germline V CDR1 and CDR2: LGHDT, YNNKEL (reference sequence). The germline V and J ends were trimmed by 3 bases and 5 bases, with 10 bases remaining between them. CDR3 sequence (DNA): TGTGCCAGCAGCCAGACTAGGGCGGAGACCCAGTACTTC. Translation gives CASSQTRAETQYF.

A remark on this clone: Sequence at one end of the junction differs from germline and may be a read error. The V and J genes are TRBV6-5 and TRBJ1-1; D is ambiguous. The CDR3 spans 12 residues. Germline CDR1 MNHEY, CDR2 SVGAGI. The CDR3 nucleotides read TGTGCCACAAATTCGGACGCGACCGAGGTGGATTTT. Amino acid sequence: CATNSDATEVDF.

The count of this clone is one. This rearrangement joins TRBV5-8 to TRBJ1-1, with 8 nucleotides matching TRBD1. The CDR3 sequence is 15 residues long. V was pared by 1 base and J by 4 bases, with 6 bases of the junction left unmatched. In germline, CDR1 is SGHTS, CDR2 YDEGEE. The CDR3 is CASSLQGAGGTEAFF. As DNA, the CDR3 is TGTGCCAGCAGCTTGCAGGGGGCAGGCGGCACTGAAGCTTTCTTT.

This sequence joins TRBV30 and TRBJ2-5; possible D gene TRBD2, 5 bases. Germline V gives CDR1 GTSNPN, CDR2 SVGIG (reference sequence). Trimming cost V 2 bases and J 4 bases, with 8 bases left between them. CDR3 length: 12 amino acids. CDR3 DNA: TGTGCCTGGAGTTCCAGCGGAGAGACCCAGTACTTC. Translating gives CAWSSSGETQYF.

The chain combines TRBV24-1 with TRBJ2-2; D possibly uses TRBD1 or TRBD2 (6 bases each). The V end was cut by 1 base, the J end by 6 bases, with 17 bases between. Germline V gene sequence: CDR1 KGHDR, CDR2 SFDVKD. The CDR3 consists of 17 residues. The CDR3 region has the DNA TGTGCCACCAGTGATTTTAATACAGGGAGGACGGCCGGGGAGCTGTTTTTT. Translation gives CATSDFNTGRTAGELFF.

The gene calls are TRBV4-3 and TRBJ1-3; 7 positions match TRBD1. The CDR3 has 15 residues. Germline loops: CDR1 LGHNA, CDR2 YSLEER. V trimming: 2 bases; J trimming: 2 bases; junction bases outside the gene matches: 3. In DNA form, the CDR3 reads TGCGCCAGCAGCCAAAAGGGGGCGACTGGAAACACCATATATTTT. Residues: CASSQKGATGNTIYF.

The rearrangement joins TRBV5-8 to TRBJ1-5, with D maybe TRBD1 (5 bases). The germline CDR1 and CDR2 sequences are SGHTS and YDEGEE. The CDR3 consists of 16 residues. V was cut by 0 bases and J by 4 bases, with 14 bases left in between. The chain's CDR3 is CASSLVGVNQNQPQHF. For the CDR3, the DNA is TGTGCCAGCAGCTTGGTGGGGGTCAACCAGAATCAGCCCCAGCATTTT. The full variable domain, with the rest looked up from reference TRBV5-8 and TRBJ1-5, is EAGVTQSPTHLIKTRGQQATLRCSPISGHTSVYWYQQALGLGLQFLLWYDEGEERNRGNFPPRFSGRQFPNYSSELNVNALELEDSALYLCASSLVGVNQNQPQHFGDGTRLSIL.

The chain has TRBV27 and TRBJ2-3; the D gene is possibly TRBD2 (6 bases). V dropped 3 bases and J dropped 4 bases, with 14 bases sitting between them. There are 15 residues in the CDR3. The germline CDR1 and CDR2 sequences are MNHEY and SMNVEV (reference sequence). The chain's CDR3 is CASSLAGPLADTQYF. The DNA for the CDR3 is TGTGCCAGCAGTTTGGCGGGGCCCCTCGCAGATACGCAGTATTTT.

This sequence joins TRBV5-6 and TRBJ1-6; a possible D gene is TRBD1 (5 bases). Trimming left V 0 bases short and J 9 bases short, with 10 bases between. The CDR3 sequence is 14 residues long. Germline V gene lookup returns CDR1 SGHDT and CDR2 YYEEEE. CDR3 sequence reads: CASSLGQGGSPLHF. DNA of the CDR3: TGTGCCAGCAGCTTGGGGCAGGGCGGTTCACCCCTCCACTTT.

This clone was observed a few times. This rearrangement joins TRBV7-9 to TRBJ2-2, with D unresolved. Trimming removed 6 bases from V and 4 bases from J, with 9 bases in between. Looked up from germline, CDR1 is SEHNR and CDR2 is FQNEAQ (reference sequence). This CDR3 is 13 amino acids long. The CDR3 protein is CASSGRSTGELFF. CDR3 in DNA: TGTGCCAGCAGTGGACGGTCCACCGGGGAGCTGTTTTTT.

This clone is a singleton in its sample. The CDR3 DNA sequence: TGTGCCAGCAGCTTAGTCGCCGGGGCTGAAGAGACCCAGTACTTC. Its translation: CASSLVAGAEETQYF. This rearrangement joins TRBV7-2 to TRBJ2-5; perhaps D is TRBD1 or TRBD2 (5 bases each). Trimming left V 1 base short and J 3 bases short, with 12 bases between. Germline V gives CDR1 SGHTA, CDR2 FQGNSA. This CDR3 comprises 15 residues.

The J gene is TRBJ2-3, the V gene TRBV13, with D possibly TRBD2 on 6 matching bases. Trimming cost V 4 bases and J 2 bases, with 16 bases left between them. This CDR3 contains 16 residues. The V gene's germline CDR1 is PRHDT and CDR2 FYEKMQ (reference sequence). Here the CDR3 DNA reads TGTGCCAGCAGCTCCTGGACTACCCAACCCACAGATACGCAGTATTTT. Translation: CASSSWTTQPTDTQYF. Full variable domain (missing parts from reference TRBV13 and TRBJ2-3): AAGVIQSPRHLIKEKRETATLKCYPIPRHDTVYWYQQGPGQDPQFLISFYEKMQSDKGSIPDRFSAQQFSDYHSELNMSSLELGDSALYFCASSSWTTQPTDTQYFGPGTRLTVL.

This clone was picked up a small number of times. The rearrangement joins TRBV4-1 to TRBJ1-4, with TRBD1 matching 9 bases. Germline lookup yields CDR1 MGHRA and CDR2 YSYEKL. The CDR3 loop spans 17 amino acids. V dropped 1 base and J dropped 7; count of bases not matched to a gene: 10. CDR3 sequence: CASSQAYYRGQGEKLFF. The CDR3 DNA is TGCGCCAGCAGCCAAGCCTACTACAGGGGACAGGGTGAAAAACTGTTTTTT.

The V call is TRBV19, the J call TRBJ2-3; 12 positions agree with TRBD2. The CDR3 is made up of 17 amino acids. V shed 6 bases, J shed 2 bases, and the junction held 9 bases outside the gene matches. CDR1 and CDR2 (germline): LNHDA, SQIVND (reference sequence). Here the CDR3 reads CASSRGLAGSTTDTQYF. The DNA for the CDR3 is TGTGCCAGTAGCCGCGGACTAGCGGGGAGTACCACAGATACGCAGTATTTT.

V is TRBV29-1 and J is TRBJ2-3; D remains ambiguous. The V gene's germline CDR1 is SQVTM and CDR2 ANQGSEA. The CDR3 consists of 12 residues. V was clipped by 3 bases and J by 0 bases, with 4 bases between them. CDR3: CSVDLSTDTQYF. In DNA form, the CDR3 reads TGCAGCGTTGACCTAAGCACAGATACGCAGTATTTT.

The chain joins TRBV28 to TRBJ2-3; 9 bases map to TRBD2. The CDR3 spans 16 residues. Germline V gives CDR1 MDHEN, CDR2 SYDVKM. The V and J ends lost 5 bases and 7 bases, in that order; junction bases with no gene match: 13. This chain's CDR3 is CASSGLSSGGTYTQYF. For the CDR3, the DNA is TGTGCCAGCAGTGGGCTCAGCAGCGGGGGGACGTATACGCAGTATTTT.

The chain couples TRBV14 to TRBJ1-6; D perhaps matches TRBD1 (5 bases). Germline lookup yields CDR1 SGHDN and CDR2 FVKESK. The CDR3 runs to 17 residues. V was clipped by 3 bases and J by 3 bases, with 15 bases between them. The CDR3, as DNA: TGTGCCAGCAGCCACGCAACGGGGGGAAGCTATAATTCACCCCTCCACTTT. It specifies CASSHATGGSYNSPLHF.

In this sample, this clone turned up a few times. The rearrangement uses TRBV7-9 and TRBJ1-4; D is unclear. The CDR3 contains 15 residues. Germline assignment: CDR1 SEHNR and CDR2 FQNEAQ (reference sequence). The V end was cut by 5 bases, the J end by 10 bases, with 20 bases between. The CDR3 DNA sequence: TGTGCCAGCAGCCCGACCCGGGCCCCTCCAGTAAAACTGTTTTTT. It encodes CASSPTRAPPVKLFF.